This is a list of T cell receptor beta chains from one sample in a study of blood T cell repertoires in COVID-19. Sequencing used immunoSEQ multiplex PCR; TCRdb keeps in-frame clones, though not all of them. Of under 200,000 clones in the sample, roughly 80% were seen once. The sequencing sample was made of peripheral blood. The receptor set was obtained from a woman aged 60-70 years with COVID-19, enrolled during active disease. Each CDR3 is given with its conserved first and last residue. Each record gives: clone size, J gene, V gene, D gene, CDR3 DNA, CDR3 protein. A D gene is named only where the DNA matches it firmly. Clone size is not always given. Where it is, it says once, few, many or a class for expanded clones.

abundance: -; j_gene: TRBJ1-5; v_gene: TRBV6-6; d_gene: TRBD1; CDR3nt: TGTGCCAGCAGTCCTCCGGGACAGGGTGTCCTGAGCAATCAGCCCCAGCATTTT; CDR3aa: CASSPPGQGVLSNQPQHF
abundance: few; j_gene: TRBJ2-7; v_gene: TRBV4-2; d_gene: -; CDR3nt: TGTGCCAGCAGCCAGAACCTCGGGTCTAGATACGAGCAGTACTTC; CDR3aa: CASSQNLGSRYEQYF
abundance: -; j_gene: TRBJ1-6; v_gene: TRBV11-2; d_gene: TRBD1; CDR3nt: TGTGCCAGCAGCTTAGCCGGGACAGGTGGGAATTCACCCCTCCACTTT; CDR3aa: CASSLAGTGGNSPLHF
abundance: -; j_gene: TRBJ1-1; v_gene: TRBV3-1/TRBV3-2; d_gene: TRBD1; CDR3nt: TGTGCCAGCAGCCCTCCGACAGGGCGGTTGTTCACTGAAGCTTTCTTT; CDR3aa: CASSPPTGRLFTEAFF
abundance: -; j_gene: TRBJ1-1; v_gene: TRBV5-5; d_gene: TRBD1; CDR3nt: TGTGCCAGCAGCTTTTTACACAGGGGTACGGGCACTGAAGCTTTCTTT; CDR3aa: CASSFLHRGTGTEAFF
abundance: once; j_gene: TRBJ2-7; v_gene: TRBV28; d_gene: TRBD2; CDR3nt: TGTGCCAGCAGCGATAGCGGGAGGCAATACGAGCAGTACTTC; CDR3aa: CASSDSGRQYEQYF
abundance: -; j_gene: TRBJ1-4; v_gene: TRBV30; d_gene: -; CDR3nt: TGTGCCTGGAGTGTAAAGGGGCTCGGTGAAAAACTGTTTTTT; CDR3aa: CAWSVKGLGEKLFF
abundance: -; j_gene: TRBJ2-1; v_gene: TRBV27; d_gene: -; CDR3nt: TGTGCCAGCTTTCCCCGACTAGTCCAAACCTACAATGAGCAGTTCTTC; CDR3aa: CASFPRLVQTYNEQFF
abundance: -; j_gene: TRBJ2-5; v_gene: TRBV28; d_gene: TRBD1; CDR3nt: TGTGCCAGCAGTGCGGGGACAGGGGTGGAGACCCAGTACTTC; CDR3aa: CASSAGTGVETQYF
abundance: -; j_gene: TRBJ2-1; v_gene: TRBV6-5; d_gene: TRBD2; CDR3nt: TGTGCCATAAGGCTAGCGGACTACAATGAGCAGTTCTTC; CDR3aa: CAIRLADYNEQFF
abundance: -; j_gene: TRBJ2-2; v_gene: TRBV27; d_gene: -; CDR3nt: TGTGCCAGCACCCTGCGGGGCCCCGGGGAGCTGTTTTTT; CDR3aa: CASTLRGPGELFF
abundance: -; j_gene: TRBJ2-1; v_gene: TRBV7-3; d_gene: TRBD1; CDR3nt: TGTGCCAGCAGCTTAACCCCTCCCGGGACAGGGGACAATGAGCAGTTCTTC; CDR3aa: CASSLTPPGTGDNEQFF
abundance: once; j_gene: TRBJ2-1; v_gene: TRBV3-1/TRBV3-2; d_gene: TRBD2; CDR3nt: TGTGCCAGCAGCCCTTATTTTGGGACTAGCGCTCCCAATGAGCAGTTCTTC; CDR3aa: CASSPYFGTSAPNEQFF
abundance: -; j_gene: TRBJ1-5; v_gene: TRBV28; d_gene: -; CDR3nt: TGTGCCAGCAGTCTCGGTCAGCCCCAGCATTTT; CDR3aa: CASSLGQPQHF
abundance: -; j_gene: TRBJ2-1; v_gene: TRBV2; d_gene: -; CDR3nt: TGTGCCAGCAGTTCAGACTCGGGGGAGCAGTTCTTC; CDR3aa: CASSSDSGEQFF
abundance: -; j_gene: TRBJ1-4; v_gene: TRBV6-6; d_gene: TRBD1; CDR3nt: TGTGCCTCAGCCCGACAGGGACGAGAAAAACTGTTTTTT; CDR3aa: CASARQGREKLFF
abundance: -; j_gene: TRBJ2-3; v_gene: TRBV11-3; d_gene: TRBD2; CDR3nt: TGTGCCAGCAGCTTAGGGGGCGGGAGTGGCGCAGATACGCAGTATTTT; CDR3aa: CASSLGGGSGADTQYF
abundance: few; j_gene: TRBJ1-6; v_gene: TRBV5-8; d_gene: -; CDR3nt: TGTGCCAGCAGCTTGAGAAGGACAAGCAATTCACCCCTCCACTTT; CDR3aa: CASSLRRTSNSPLHF
abundance: -; j_gene: TRBJ1-1; v_gene: TRBV6-4; d_gene: -; CDR3nt: TGTGCCACCGAATTTCGGCGGGGTACTGAAGCTTTCTTT; CDR3aa: CATEFRRGTEAFF
abundance: once; j_gene: TRBJ1-5; v_gene: TRBV3-1/TRBV3-2; d_gene: TRBD1; CDR3nt: TGTGCCAGCAGCAAAGGACAGGGTACTCGTCAGCCCCAGCATTTT; CDR3aa: CASSKGQGTRQPQHF
abundance: -; j_gene: TRBJ1-2; v_gene: TRBV5-4; d_gene: -; CDR3nt: TGTGCCAGCAGCACCAACAGACCTTATGGCTACACCTTC; CDR3aa: CASSTNRPYGYTF
abundance: -; j_gene: TRBJ2-4; v_gene: TRBV9; d_gene: TRBD1; CDR3nt: TGTGCCAGCAGCGTTACAGGGGGCGCAGCCAAAAACATTCAGTACTTC; CDR3aa: CASSVTGGAAKNIQYF
abundance: -; j_gene: TRBJ1-2; v_gene: TRBV5-1; d_gene: TRBD1; CDR3nt: TGCGCCAGCAGCTTCGACAGGGGAGGGGATTACTATGGCTACACCTTC; CDR3aa: CASSFDRGGDYYGYTF
abundance: -; j_gene: TRBJ2-3; v_gene: TRBV4-2; d_gene: TRBD2; CDR3nt: TGTGCCAGCAGCCAAAGCGGGGGAGGAGATACGCAGTATTTT; CDR3aa: CASSQSGGGDTQYF
abundance: few; j_gene: TRBJ1-1; v_gene: TRBV11-2; d_gene: -; CDR3nt: TGTGCCAGCAGCACCGGCCGGGGGTGGAACACTGAAGCTTTCTTT; CDR3aa: CASSTGRGWNTEAFF
abundance: once; j_gene: TRBJ1-2; v_gene: TRBV28; d_gene: -; CDR3nt: TGTGCCAGCAGTACGCTCGGGGTGTTGAAGGGCTACACCTTC; CDR3aa: CASSTLGVLKGYTF
abundance: many; j_gene: TRBJ1-5; v_gene: TRBV19; d_gene: TRBD1; CDR3nt: TGTGCCAGTAGTATAACAGGGGACAATCAGCCCCAGCATTTT; CDR3aa: CASSITGDNQPQHF
abundance: -; j_gene: TRBJ2-1; v_gene: TRBV5-6; d_gene: TRBD2; CDR3nt: TGTGCCAGCAGCCCCCTGGCCTCTAGCGGGGGGTACAATGAGCAGTTCTTC; CDR3aa: CASSPLASSGGYNEQFF
abundance: few; j_gene: TRBJ2-2; v_gene: TRBV5-8; d_gene: TRBD2; CDR3nt: TGTGCCAGCAGCCCCCCTAGCGGGAGCATCGGGGAGCTGTTTTTT; CDR3aa: CASSPPSGSIGELFF
abundance: -; j_gene: TRBJ1-2; v_gene: TRBV9; d_gene: TRBD1; CDR3nt: TGTGCCAGCACGAGGGGACAGGGGGTTAACTATGGCTACACCTTC; CDR3aa: CASTRGQGVNYGYTF
abundance: -; j_gene: TRBJ1-2; v_gene: TRBV27; d_gene: -; CDR3nt: TGTGCCAGCAGGCCTCGGGGGGGGCGCCTGAACTATGGCTACACCTTC; CDR3aa: CASRPRGGRLNYGYTF